This is a list of T cell receptor beta chains from one sample in a study of CD8 T cells in Susac syndrome. A single record per CDR3 protein comes from TCRdb applying MiXCR to the immunoSEQ multiplex PCR reads. The data contain some 60,000 distinct CDR3 sequences, around 94% of them seen just once; the ten biggest clones take up 0.15% to 0.25%. Sequencing was carried out using CD8+ T cells from PBMCs. These receptors all stem from a human donor in good health. The CDR3 runs from the conserved cysteine through the conserved F or W. Each record gives: clone size, V gene, D gene, J gene, CDR3 DNA, CDR3 protein. A D gene is named only where the DNA matches it firmly. Size is stated for part of the rows, as once, few or many counts, or as a class when the clone is expanded.

.	TRBV24-1	.	TRBJ2-1	TGTGCCACCAGTGGCTGGGGAGCCAATGAGCAGTTCTTC	CATSGWGANEQFF
.	TRBV15	.	TRBJ2-6	TGTGCCACCAGCAGAGATTGGGCCCGACCACCCTCTGGGGCCAACGTCCTGACTTTC	CATSRDWARPPSGANVLTF
.	TRBV7-2	.	TRBJ2-5	TGTGCCAGCAGCTTACCTTACCAAGAGACCCAGTACTTC	CASSLPYQETQYF
.	TRBV12-3/TRBV12-4	.	TRBJ1-2	TGTGCCAGCACCTCAGGGAGATTGTGGGGCTACACCTTC	CASTSGRLWGYTF
.	TRBV6-5	.	TRBJ2-3	TGTGCCAGCAGTTACTCCATTATAGGGGGGGCAGATACGCAGTATTTT	CASSYSIIGGADTQYF
.	TRBV7-6	TRBD1	TRBJ2-3	TGTGCCAGCAGCTTAGCGCAGGGGGCAGAAGATACGCAGTATTTT	CASSLAQGAEDTQYF
.	TRBV27	.	TRBJ2-7	TGTGCCAGCAGTTTACCTCCGTTTTTGGAGCAGTACTTC	CASSLPPFLEQYF
.	TRBV15	.	TRBJ2-4	TGTGCCACCAGCTCCGGAGGGGAGGTAGACATTCAGTACTTC	CATSSGGEVDIQYF
.	TRBV6-1	.	TRBJ2-7	TGTGCCAGCAGTGGGGGTTTAACCTACGAGCAGTACTTC	CASSGGLTYEQYF
once	TRBV6-5	.	TRBJ2-7	TGTGCCAGCAGTTACTCGAGGCCGGCCGTTGCCTCCTACGAGCAGTACTTC	CASSYSRPAVASYEQYF
.	TRBV28	TRBD1	TRBJ1-4	TGTGCCAGCAGTCCTCCCGGGACAGGGGTGGGTGAAAAACTGTTTTTT	CASSPPGTGVGEKLFF
.	TRBV5-5	TRBD1	TRBJ1-5	TGTGCCAGCAGCCGACAGGGTAGGGAGAATCAGCCCCAGCATTTT	CASSRQGRENQPQHF
.	TRBV18	TRBD1	TRBJ1-1	TGTGCCAGCTCACCACCGTACAGGGGGGGTTCTGAAGCTTTCTTT	CASSPPYRGGSEAFF
.	TRBV29-1	.	TRBJ1-1	TGCAGCGCCCGTAGGAGCACTGAAGCTTTCTTT	CSARRSTEAFF
.	TRBV27	.	TRBJ1-4	TGTGCGACAGCAAGTGCGTCTAATGAAAAACTGTTTTTT	CATASASNEKLFF
.	TRBV7-9	TRBD1	TRBJ1-4	TGTGCCAGCGGCGGGACAGAAGCAACTAATGAAAAACTGTTTTTT	CASGGTEATNEKLFF
.	TRBV10-3	.	TRBJ1-1	TGTGCCATCAGTGAGCCAACTGGGCCAGACCAAAAAACGGCTTTCTTT	CAISEPTGPDQKTAFF
few	TRBV27	TRBD2	TRBJ2-7	TGTGCCAGCAGTTCCCTAGCGGGGGGACCCTACGAGCAGTACTTC	CASSSLAGGPYEQYF
.	TRBV7-9	.	TRBJ2-7	TGTGCCAGCAGCTTAAATCAGAGGCTCGGCTACGAGCAGTACTTC	CASSLNQRLGYEQYF
.	TRBV12-3/TRBV12-4	.	TRBJ1-3	TGTGCCAGCAGTTTAGGTTATACTGGAAACACCATATATTTT	CASSLGYTGNTIYF
.	TRBV11-2	TRBD2	TRBJ2-3	TGTGCCAGCAGCCCCTCCGGGACTAGCGGGGGGGTAAGCACAGATACGCAGTATTTT	CASSPSGTSGGVSTDTQYF
.	TRBV29-1	.	TRBJ2-1	TGCAGCGTCGACACCTACAATGAGCAGTTCTTC	CSVDTYNEQFF
.	TRBV20-1	.	TRBJ1-2	TGCAGTGCTAGGCACAGGGACGGCTATGGCTACACCTTC	CSARHRDGYGYTF
.	TRBV12-3/TRBV12-4	TRBD1	TRBJ1-2	TGTGCCAGCAGTTTAGGGTTAGGGGACAGGGGTCCCCTCGGCTATGGCTACACCTTC	CASSLGLGDRGPLGYGYTF
.	TRBV6-5	.	TRBJ1-1	TGTGCCGCCTGGACAGTGGACACTGAAGCTTTCTTT	CAAWTVDTEAFF
once	TRBV12-3/TRBV12-4	.	TRBJ2-7	TGTGCCAGCAGTTCCACAGGGTACGAGCAGTACTTC	CASSSTGYEQYF
.	TRBV27	.	TRBJ2-1	TGTGCCAGCAGTTACCTATATCCCCGGGGCCACGGAAACAATGAGCAGTTCTTC	CASSYLYPRGHGNNEQFF
once	TRBV12-3/TRBV12-4	.	TRBJ1-1	TGTGCCAGCAGTTTCTTCAGGGGCGTTATGGAAGCTTTCTTT	CASSFFRGVMEAFF
once	TRBV12-3/TRBV12-4	.	TRBJ2-5	TGTGCCAGCAGTTTTTTTGACAGAGGCCAAGAGACCCAGTACTTC	CASSFFDRGQETQYF
.	TRBV6-2/TRBV6-3	.	TRBJ2-3	TGTGCCAGCAGTTTCGCGGTGAGCACAGATACGCAGTATTTT	CASSFAVSTDTQYF
.	TRBV4-1	.	TRBJ1-5	TGCGCCAGCAGCGATCGACAGGATAGCAATCAGCCCCAGCATTTT	CASSDRQDSNQPQHF
.	TRBV7-2	.	TRBJ2-5	TGTGCCAGCAGCCCCCACGGGGGAACCCAAGAGACCCAGTACTTC	CASSPHGGTQETQYF
once	TRBV4-1	.	TRBJ1-1	TGCGCCAGCAGCCAAGATCCCGCTTCCCCTGAAGCTTTCTTT	CASSQDPASPEAFF
.	TRBV29-1	.	TRBJ1-5	TGCAGCGCCCTATGGAAACGTGGCAATCAGCCCCAGCATTTT	CSALWKRGNQPQHF
once	TRBV2	.	TRBJ2-7	TGTGCCAGCAACCCCATAGGGGCGGGATACGAGCAGTACTTC	CASNPIGAGYEQYF
.	TRBV13	.	TRBJ2-7	TGTGCCAGCAGCCCTCGGAGGGAGCTTTTGGACGAGCAGTACTTC	CASSPRRELLDEQYF
.	TRBV29-1	TRBD2	TRBJ2-7	TGCAGCGTTGAAGATCCGACTAGCGGGAGACGGGCGGTGCAGTACTTC	CSVEDPTSGRRAVQYF
once	TRBV13	.	TRBJ2-4	TGTGCCAGCAGATTACAGGGAGCCAAAAACATTCAGTACTTC	CASRLQGAKNIQYF
.	TRBV4-3	.	TRBJ1-4	TGCGCCAGCAGCCGATTGACAGCCTCGAATGAAAAACTGTTTTTT	CASSRLTASNEKLFF
.	TRBV19	TRBD1	TRBJ1-5	TGTGCCAGTAGGGGACAGTATAGCAATCAGCCCCAGCATTTT	CASRGQYSNQPQHF
.	TRBV12-3/TRBV12-4	TRBD1	TRBJ2-3	TGTGCCAGCAGTTTGGGACAGGGGGCAGCAGATACGCAGTATTTT	CASSLGQGAADTQYF
.	TRBV9	.	TRBJ1-1	TGTGCCAGCAGCGCCAACATCGCTCTGAACACTGAAGCTTTCTTT	CASSANIALNTEAFF
.	TRBV27	.	TRBJ1-1	TGTGCCAGCAGTTTATCGGGGCTTGGGGGGACTGCTGAAGCTTTCTTT	CASSLSGLGGTAEAFF
.	TRBV7-9	TRBD1	TRBJ2-5	TGTGCCAGCAGCTTATACAGGGGGCGACAAGAGACCCAGTACTTC	CASSLYRGRQETQYF